This T cell receptor (beta chain) is from a study of blood T cell repertoires in COVID-19. Turning to the study itself: Whether acute or convalescent, the COVID-19 samples came from the United States, Italy and Spain.

The CDR3 is 15 residues long. V lost 5 bases, J lost 2 bases, and 8 bases stayed unmatched. Germline values: CDR1 LNHDA, CDR2 SQIVND (reference sequence). The authors' processing: Quantification of nucleated cells was approximated via reference gene primer amplification. TCRdb's table, derived via immunoSEQ multiplex PCR, lists solely in-frame clones and lacks some. Clone size and V and J calls were adopted from that table, with D and trimming inferred from the DNA. The sample carries about 200,000 clones, roughly 90% recorded once. Sequencing was done on a sample of peripheral blood. The chain has TRBV19 and TRBJ1-2, with TRBD1 matching 7 bases. The sequence was obtained from a woman aged 70-85 years with acute or convalescent COVID-19. The CDR3 bases are TGTGCCAGTAGTCAGAGACAGGGACACAACTATGGCTACACCTTC. It is translated as CASSQRQGHNYGYTF.